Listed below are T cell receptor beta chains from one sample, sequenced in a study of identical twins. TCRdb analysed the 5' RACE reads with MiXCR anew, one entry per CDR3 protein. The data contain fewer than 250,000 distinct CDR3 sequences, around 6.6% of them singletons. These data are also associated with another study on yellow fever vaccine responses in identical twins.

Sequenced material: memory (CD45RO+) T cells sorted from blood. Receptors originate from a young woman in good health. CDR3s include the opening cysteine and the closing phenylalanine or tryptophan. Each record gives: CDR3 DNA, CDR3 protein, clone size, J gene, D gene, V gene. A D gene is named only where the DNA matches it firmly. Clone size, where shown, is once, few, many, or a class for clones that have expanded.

CDR3nt: TGTGCCAGCAGCTACACTCCGGGACAGGGGGAATCGGACGGGGAGCTGTTTTTT
CDR3aa: CASSYTPGQGESDGELFF
abundance: few
j_gene: TRBJ2-2
d_gene: TRBD1
v_gene: TRBV7-8

CDR3nt: TGCAGTGCAAGAAAAGCGGGAGGCGGGCTCTACGAGCAGTACTTC
CDR3aa: CSARKAGGGLYEQYF
abundance: few
j_gene: TRBJ2-7
d_gene: TRBD2
v_gene: TRBV20-1

CDR3nt: TGTGCCATCAGCCCCAGGCTCCTCAATCAGCCCCAGCATTTT
CDR3aa: CAISPRLLNQPQHF
abundance: -
j_gene: TRBJ1-5
d_gene: -
v_gene: TRBV4-1

CDR3nt: TGTGCCAGCCAGCGCACTCCCTCCGAGCAGTACTTC
CDR3aa: CASQRTPSEQYF
abundance: few
j_gene: TRBJ2-7
d_gene: -
v_gene: TRBV6-1

CDR3nt: TGTGCCACCAGTGATCCCCCAGGGACTAGCGGGAGGTCCAGGAATGAGCAGTTCTTC
CDR3aa: CATSDPPGTSGRSRNEQFF
abundance: -
j_gene: TRBJ2-1
d_gene: TRBD2
v_gene: TRBV24-1

CDR3nt: TGCGCCAGCAGCCAAGACCCCAACTGGGACTATGGCTACACCTTC
CDR3aa: CASSQDPNWDYGYTF
abundance: -
j_gene: TRBJ1-2
d_gene: -
v_gene: TRBV4-1

CDR3nt: TGTGCCAGCAGGCTCGGTGGTATTAACTATGGCTACACCTTC
CDR3aa: CASRLGGINYGYTF
abundance: few
j_gene: TRBJ1-2
d_gene: -
v_gene: TRBV12-3/TRBV12-4

CDR3nt: TGTGCCAGCAGCCAAGATGGGGGGGACCTCTCCTACGAGCAGTACTTC
CDR3aa: CASSQDGGDLSYEQYF
abundance: many
j_gene: TRBJ2-7
d_gene: TRBD2
v_gene: TRBV4-2

CDR3nt: TGTGCCAGCAGCCAAGGATTCAGGGACAGGAAGTACTTC
CDR3aa: CASSQGFRDRKYF
abundance: few
j_gene: TRBJ2-7
d_gene: TRBD1
v_gene: TRBV3-1

CDR3nt: TGCGCCAGCAATCTTGGCAGCAACGAAGAGACCCAGTACTTC
CDR3aa: CASNLGSNEETQYF
abundance: -
j_gene: TRBJ2-5
d_gene: -
v_gene: TRBV10-2

CDR3nt: TGTGCCAGCAGTTGGGAAAGCGGGAAGGCACAAGATACGCAGTATTTT
CDR3aa: CASSWESGKAQDTQYF
abundance: many
j_gene: TRBJ2-3
d_gene: TRBD2
v_gene: TRBV28

CDR3nt: TGCGCCAGCAGCTCGGGGGACTTTACTTTTAGTGAGCAGTTCTTC
CDR3aa: CASSSGDFTFSEQFF
abundance: many
j_gene: TRBJ2-1
d_gene: -
v_gene: TRBV5-1

CDR3nt: TGTGCCAGCAGGGACCAGGGAAACACCATATATTTT
CDR3aa: CASRDQGNTIYF
abundance: -
j_gene: TRBJ1-3
d_gene: -
v_gene: TRBV28

CDR3nt: TGTGCCAGCAGCCAAGATTTGGGGGATCCCCTCCACTTT
CDR3aa: CASSQDLGDPLHF
abundance: -
j_gene: TRBJ1-6
d_gene: -
v_gene: TRBV4-2

CDR3nt: TGTGCCACCGACCGGTTGTGGAGCAATCAGCCCCAGCATTTT
CDR3aa: CATDRLWSNQPQHF
abundance: -
j_gene: TRBJ1-5
d_gene: -
v_gene: TRBV28

CDR3nt: TGTGCCAGCAGCTTTAGGATGACCAGGGACGGTAGGAAAGAGACCCAGTACTTC
CDR3aa: CASSFRMTRDGRKETQYF
abundance: -
j_gene: TRBJ2-5
d_gene: -
v_gene: TRBV11-1